This T cell receptor beta chain was sequenced in a study of cytomegalovirus exposure and HLA in healthy donors (dated by TCRdb to between 2016 and 2019). As for the study more broadly: A later analysis indicated that the roughly 130 validation repertoires were generated on the platform also employed for the approximately 690 repertoires of the first cohort. The study aimed to test whether signatures of past pathogen exposure could be identified by cataloging public T cell receptors. To predict cytomegalovirus infection status, the study brought together high-throughput TCR immunosequencing, statistical association of individual TCRs with disease status, and machine learning. A separate validation cohort of approximately 130 different subjects was used in addition to the roughly 670-subject first cohort. General study outcomes and caveats: The validation cohort had no HLA typing available for a later analysis, so co-occurrence within that cohort was assessed over all 110 or so repertoires. Cytomegalovirus status was reported to be diagnosed by the classifier with high specificity and sensitivity in both the original and validation cohorts. The authors suggested that the approach could potentially be generalized to other disease states and immunological phenotypes. A total of 150 to 200 TCR beta chains were listed by the study as associated with cytomegalovirus. Three of the identified cytomegalovirus-associated TCR beta chains were confirmed in vitro to be specific for cytomegalovirus antigens. In a later analysis, TCRs clustered in the first cohort were found to also tend to co-occur in the roughly 110 validation repertoires, with 85% to 95% of cluster scores above 0. Most TCR sequences were seen in very few donors, while some public TCRs were found in many individuals.

The library was built by means of the immunoSEQ multiplex PCR assay. In the paper's pipeline: A statistical classification framework was built for diagnosing cytomegalovirus status from the catalog of TCR beta chain sequences. TCRdb provides this immuneACCESS table in a form limited to in-frame rearrangements. Some clones are lacking; in checked studies, under half of them reflect an unresolved V gene, and why the rest are absent is not known. D and trimming come from the DNA, and the V and J calls and clone size come from that table. The sample table lists under 75,000 clones, nearly 98% of them with a count of one. Roughly 1.6% of the sample rests with the top ten. The germline V gene gives CDR1 as SGHTA and CDR2 as FQGNSA. V is pruned by 5 bases and J by 3 bases, leaving 4 bases of the junction without a gene match. The CDR3 holds 14 amino acids from the cysteine to the phenylalanine. The only DNA kept is the CDR3, 42 bases in frame from the first base.

This clone is a singleton in its sample. Its antigen remains unidentified. Base qualities are not provided; no much larger clone lies one nucleotide away. Separate from the approximately 700-subject first cohort, the validation cohort of 95 to 150 subjects was the group to which the donors belonged. The material sequenced was PBMCs. The chain was built from TRBV7-2 and TRBJ1-2, and TRBD1 matches 9 of the central bases. This clonotype was obtained from a woman in her late teens or twenties in good health and CMV-seropositive. The sequenced DNA is TGTGCCAGCAGCATGAGGACAGGGGACTATGGCTACACCTTC. The encoded protein is CASSMRTGDYGYTF.